What follows are 10 T cell receptor beta chains derived from one specimen sequenced in a study of cytotoxic CD8 clonotypes in ibrutinib-treated CLL. Produced via immunoSEQ multiplex PCR; TCRdb's table is partial and in-frame only. In the table there are approximately 23,000 clones, roughly 75% of which are singletons. The material was PBMCs, obtained before ibrutinib treatment. These receptors all come from a human donor with chronic lymphocytic leukemia.

The CDR3 DNA follows: TGTGCCTGGAGTGTAGGGGGACTAGCCAAAAACATTCAGTACTTC. Its protein product is CAWSVGGLAKNIQYF. The chain links TRBV30 to TRBJ2-4; D may match TRBD1 or TRBD2 (6 bases each). The CDR3 sequence is 15 residues long. Germline-derived CDR1 and CDR2 are GTSNPN and SVGIG (reference sequence). V was trimmed by 0 bases and J by 0 bases, leaving 9 bases between them.

This clone was seen only a few times. The V gene is TRBV4-1, the J gene TRBJ2-2; D tentatively fits TRBD1 or TRBD2 (6 bases each). Trimming took 4 bases from V and 0 from J, leaving 12 bases between them. The CDR3 extends over 16 amino acids. Germline V gene data show CDR1 as MGHRA and CDR2 as YSYEKL. CDR3 region: CASSRWRGANTGELFF. The CDR3 nucleotides are TGCGCCAGCAGCCGATGGAGGGGGGCGAACACCGGGGAGCTGTTTTTT.

The table lists this clone with a few counts. V gene TRBV18 combines with J gene TRBJ2-5; no firm D call. Germline V gene sequence: CDR1 KGHSH, CDR2 LQKENI. Trimming took off 1 base at V and 2 bases at J, with 8 bases between the two ends. There are 14 residues in the CDR3. The CDR3 region has the DNA TGTGCCAGCTCACCACAGGTCGCTCAAGAGACCCAGTACTTC. This gives the protein CASSPQVAQETQYF. The complete variable domain, with remaining parts taken from reference TRBV18 and TRBJ2-5, reads NAGVMQNPRHLVRRRGQEARLRCSPMKGHSHVYWYRQLPEEGLKFMVYLQKENIIDESGMPKERFSAEFPKEGPSILRIQQVVRGDSAAYFCASSPQVAQETQYFGPGTRLLVL.

This chain uses TRBV7-9 with TRBJ1-1, with TRBD1 matching 11 bases. The germline V gene encodes CDR1 SEHNR and CDR2 FQNEAQ (reference sequence). The CDR3 is 15 residues long. V lost 5 bases to trimming and J lost 11 bases; unmatched junction nucleotides: 13. DNA for the CDR3: TGTGCCAGCAGCGGCCAGGACAGGGGGCTTAGTCGGGCTTTCTTT. Protein sequence: CASSGQDRGLSRAFF.

The chain uses TRBV28 and TRBJ1-5; D gene uncertain. The CDR3 is made up of 15 amino acids. V lost 1 base and J lost 9, with 16 bases in between. Germline CDR1 and CDR2: MDHEN and SYDVKM. The CDR3 here is CASSLYRRSPGPQHF. The DNA of the CDR3 is TGTGCCAGCAGTTTATATAGGCGGTCTCCGGGGCCCCAGCATTTT.

This chain uses TRBV27 with TRBJ1-5; D ambiguous. Trimming took off 5 bases at V and 2 bases at J, with 16 bases between the two ends. The CDR3 spans 16 residues. Germline CDR1 MNHEY, CDR2 SMNVEV (reference sequence). This chain's CDR3 is CASSPRRESGNQPQHF. CDR3 bases: TGTGCCAGCAGTCCCCGTAGGGAGTCGGGCAATCAGCCCCAGCATTTT.

V gene TRBV28 combines with J gene TRBJ1-2; D is unclear. Trimming cost V 6 bases and J 1 base, with 6 bases left between them. The CDR3 extends over 12 amino acids. The V gene's germline CDR1 is MDHEN and CDR2 SYDVKM. Here the CDR3 DNA reads TGTGCCAGCAGCTTCAGTAACTATGGCTACACCTTC. Protein: CASSFSNYGYTF.

The genes are TRBV6-8 and TRBJ2-7; 11 bases agree with TRBD1. The junction had 7 bases not matched to a gene; V was cut back by 5 bases and J by 7 bases. The CDR3 covers 14 residues. CDR1 is MNHGY, CDR2 SAAAGT, per germline. CDR3 sequence: CASSQDRGLDEQYF. The CDR3, as DNA: TGTGCCAGCAGTCAGGACAGGGGGCTGGATGAGCAGTACTTC.

This chain uses TRBV18 with TRBJ1-3; D possibly corresponds to TRBD1 (5 bases). Germline assignment: CDR1 KGHSH and CDR2 LQKENI. This CDR3 is 13 amino acids long. Trimming cost V 0 bases and J 6 bases, with 6 bases left between them. Here the CDR3 reads CASSPPGLNTIYF. In DNA, the CDR3 is TGTGCCAGCTCACCACCGGGGCTAAACACCATATATTTT.

This clone ranks as medium-sized. The CDR3 bases are TGTGCCAGCAGCTTGCCCCCCCAGCCCCAGCATTTT. Residues: CASSLPPQPQHF. The chain couples TRBV7-9 to TRBJ1-5; D remains unclear. This CDR3 has 12 amino acids. V was cut by 3 bases and J by 7 bases, with 7 bases left in between. Germline assignment: CDR1 SEHNR and CDR2 FQNEAQ (reference sequence).